This TCR beta chain was profiled in a study of CD8 T cells in ankylosing spondylitis. This clonotype came up a few times. The antigen is undetermined. Germline is not matched at one junction end, which may reflect a read error. The germline gives CDR1 SGHRS, CDR2 YFSETQ. The CDR3 consists of 15 residues. Whole-study results and caveats: The study identified a TCR beta motif of under 10 highly homologous variants that appeared characteristic of ankylosing spondylitis blood. In synovial fluid and blood from reactive arthritis, some motif variants were previously reported.

Making use of molecular barcodes, quantitative 5'-RACE generated TCR beta libraries. TCRdb fed the 5' RACE reads into MiXCR, producing one record per CDR3 protein. The data contain 700,000 or so distinct CDR3 sequences, 15% to 20% of them singletons. The receptor was isolated from a male donor with ankylosing spondylitis. The J gene is TRBJ2-7, the V gene TRBV5-1, with D possibly matching TRBD2 (6 bases). The source material was blood, either unsorted or a sorted T cell fraction (not recorded which). The CDR3 DNA is TGCGCCAGCAGCTCCACCTCTGGGACCGCGGGAACAAGTAGTTTC. It yields the protein CASSSTSGTAGTSSF.